The rows below give T cell receptor beta chains drawn from one sample of a study of post-analysis software for immune sequencing data. TCRdb re-analysed the PCR reads in MiXCR, keeping a single row per CDR3 protein. The data hold 350,000 to 450,000 distinct CDR3 sequences, with approximately 38% observed a single time. Sequencing used blood. These TCRs come from a girl under 10 years old with multiple sclerosis. The CDR3 runs from the conserved cysteine through the conserved F or W. The D gene is left open where the match is weak. Not every row has a clone size; where given, it reads once, few, many or a size class.

DNA,CDR3,size,V,J,D
TGCAGCGTTGAAAGCCTAGCGGCTTACAATGAGCAGTTCTTC,CSVESLAAYNEQFF,.,TRBV29-1,TRBJ2-1,TRBD2
TGTGCCAGCAGTGTATTGGCTAGCGCTTACAATGAGCAGTTCTTC,CASSVLASAYNEQFF,few,TRBV6-4,TRBJ2-1,.
TGTGCCATCAGCCAGCCAGGGAGCACTGAAGCTTTCTTT,CAISQPGSTEAFF,.,TRBV10-3,TRBJ1-1,.
TGTGCCAGCAGCCCGCGTCTGGTGCGGAGCACAGATACGCAGTATTTT,CASSPRLVRSTDTQYF,few,TRBV11-1,TRBJ2-3,.
TGCAGCGCCGGGGGGTCTGGGGATAATGAAAAACTGTTTTTT,CSAGGSGDNEKLFF,.,TRBV29-1,TRBJ1-4,.
TGTGCCAGTTCCGGGACAGGAGGGTCAGATACGCAGTATTTT,CASSGTGGSDTQYF,.,TRBV9,TRBJ2-3,TRBD1
TGCAGTGCGCGGCTAGCGGGGGAGTACAATGAGCAGTTCTTC,CSARLAGEYNEQFF,.,TRBV20-1,TRBJ2-1,TRBD2
TGTGCCAGCAGTCCACGGACTACTAATGAGCAGTTCTTC,CASSPRTTNEQFF,.,TRBV6-5,TRBJ2-1,.
TGTGCCAGCAGGCCTGGCGGATCCTACGAGCAGTACTTC,CASRPGGSYEQYF,.,TRBV12-3/TRBV12-4,TRBJ2-7,.
TGTGCCAGCAGCCTTGGTATTGGGTTTATGCACGAGCAGTACTTC,CASSLGIGFMHEQYF,few,TRBV7-6,TRBJ2-7,.
TGTGCCAGCTGGGCTGCTAGGACAGGGGGTTTAAGAGTTTACAATGAGCAGTTCTTC,CASWAARTGGLRVYNEQFF,.,TRBV28,TRBJ2-1,TRBD1
TGCAGCGGGGGGGGTAGCTGGCAAAGCTCCTATAATTCACCCCTCCACTTT,CSGGGSWQSSYNSPLHF,.,TRBV29-1,TRBJ1-6,.
TGTGCCAGCAGTTTACCTTTGCGGCTAGCGGGAGTGGGCTCCTACGAGCAGTACTTC,CASSLPLRLAGVGSYEQYF,.,TRBV28,TRBJ2-7,TRBD2
TGTGCCAGCATTGCACCGCAATCACGCTACAATGAGCAGTTCTTC,CASIAPQSRYNEQFF,few,TRBV28,TRBJ2-1,.
TGTGCCAACACCCCTCAGGGCGGCGGAGTAGATACGCAGTATTTT,CANTPQGGGVDTQYF,.,TRBV7-2,TRBJ2-3,.
TGTGCCAGCAGTTTATTTCCTAGCGGGGGGTTCGATGAGCAGTTCTTC,CASSLFPSGGFDEQFF,few,TRBV27,TRBJ2-1,TRBD2
TGTGCCAGCAGCCCAGACAGGCGCCCTAATGAAAAACTGTTTTTT,CASSPDRRPNEKLFF,few,TRBV7-2,TRBJ1-4,.
TGCGCCAGCAGCCAAGTCTTCGCTAGCGGGAGGCCGCAGGGGAATAGCGAGCAGTACTTC,CASSQVFASGRPQGNSEQYF,few,TRBV4-3,TRBJ2-7,TRBD2
TGCGCCAGCAGCCAAGGGATCGGGATGAACACCGGGGAGCTGTTTTTT,CASSQGIGMNTGELFF,.,TRBV4-3,TRBJ2-2,.
TGCAGTGCTAGGGCCCCTTCAGGCAGCAATCTAGACACCTTC,CSARAPSGSNLDTF,few,TRBV20-1,TRBJ1-2,.
TGCAGCGCCGTCGGGGGGGCCACAGATACGCAGTATTTT,CSAVGGATDTQYF,.,TRBV29-1,TRBJ2-3,TRBD2
TGTGCCAGCAGCCCCAGCAGGGCTACCGGGGAGCTGTTTTTT,CASSPSRATGELFF,once,TRBV7-3,TRBJ2-2,.
TGTGCCAGCAGCTTGGAGAGACAAGAGACCCAGTACTTC,CASSLERQETQYF,.,TRBV7-2,TRBJ2-5,.
TGTGCCAGCAGCAGGGGACGGCTCGATGGGACCCAGTACTTC,CASSRGRLDGTQYF,.,TRBV6-2/TRBV6-3,TRBJ2-5,.
TGCAGTGCCGAGGGGCGGGGTCGGACTAGCGGGAGCCATACGTACGAGCAGTACTTC,CSAEGRGRTSGSHTYEQYF,few,TRBV20-1,TRBJ2-7,TRBD2
TGCAGTGCTAGGGCCCCCTCAGGGACAGGGAGATACGAGCAGTACTTC,CSARAPSGTGRYEQYF,once,TRBV20-1,TRBJ2-7,TRBD1
TGCGCCAGCAGGTCTGGACGAGCGGGAGAAGGGGGTGAGCAGTTCTTC,CASRSGRAGEGGEQFF,.,TRBV5-1,TRBJ2-1,TRBD2
TGTGCCAGCAGCGTGACCTCAGGGATAACATCCTATGGCTACACCTTC,CASSVTSGITSYGYTF,.,TRBV9,TRBJ1-2,.
TGCAGCGTCCTTGTGATAAGCGCCGACTCCTCCTACAATGAGCAGTTCTTC,CSVLVISADSSYNEQFF,.,TRBV29-1,TRBJ2-1,.
TGTGCCAGCAGTTCTACTGGGGCAGGGGGCTCCTACGAGCAGTACTTC,CASSSTGAGGSYEQYF,few,TRBV12-3/TRBV12-4,TRBJ2-7,TRBD1
TGCGCCAGCAGCTTGGGAGGGACAGAGTTTTATGGCTACACCTTC,CASSLGGTEFYGYTF,few,TRBV5-1,TRBJ1-2,TRBD1
TGTGCCAGCAGCTTAACTAGCGGGAAGGAGGAGCAGTACTTC,CASSLTSGKEEQYF,.,TRBV7-3,TRBJ2-7,TRBD2
TGTGCCAGCAGTATTCTCCCCGGGGGCAATGAGCAGTTCTTC,CASSILPGGNEQFF,few,TRBV28,TRBJ2-1,.
TGTGCCAGCAGCTATGATGGGCTACGATATTACTCCTACGAGCAGTACTTC,CASSYDGLRYYSYEQYF,.,TRBV7-2,TRBJ2-7,.
TGTGCCAGCACTACCCAGGGGAGGATTATAGCCAAAAACATTCAGTACTTC,CASTTQGRIIAKNIQYF,few,TRBV28,TRBJ2-4,.
TGCGCCAGCAGCCCGGGACGCCACACAGATACGCAGTATTTT,CASSPGRHTDTQYF,.,TRBV5-1,TRBJ2-3,.
TGCAGTGCTAGTCCTAGCGGCCAAGAGACCCAGTTCTTC,CSASPSGQETQFF,.,TRBV20-1,TRBJ2-1,TRBD2
TGTGCCAGCAGTTTTTCGGGGGCTGGGGCCAACGTCCTGACTTTC,CASSFSGAGANVLTF,.,TRBV12-3/TRBV12-4,TRBJ2-6,.
TGTGCCAGCAGTCTCAGGGGGCGCTGGAAGCCAGATACGCAGTATTTT,CASSLRGRWKPDTQYF,.,TRBV6-1,TRBJ2-3,TRBD1
TGTGCCAGCAGCCTTATGTGGGGGGTATACAATGAGCAGTTCTTC,CASSLMWGVYNEQFF,.,TRBV7-2,TRBJ2-1,.
TGTGCCAGCAGTTGGGGGACCAGCGGACATTACGAGCAGTACTTC,CASSWGTSGHYEQYF,.,TRBV6-6,TRBJ2-7,.
TGTGCCAGCAGTTGGGGGACTTTGAACACTGAAGCTTTCTTT,CASSWGTLNTEAFF,few,TRBV6-2/TRBV6-3,TRBJ1-1,.
TGTGCCAGCAGCGTCTACGAGCAGTACTTC,CASSVYEQYF,few,TRBV2,TRBJ2-7,.
TGCAGCGTTGAACCTTCAGGGTCCGGCTACACCTTC,CSVEPSGSGYTF,few,TRBV29-1,TRBJ1-2,.
TGTGCCAGCTCACATTCGGGCCCGGGCTACGAGCAGTACTTC,CASSHSGPGYEQYF,few,TRBV2,TRBJ2-7,.
TGTGCCAGCAGCTTATTTGGGGGCTGGGGGGATACGCAGTATTTT,CASSLFGGWGDTQYF,many,TRBV7-3,TRBJ2-3,.
TGTGCCAGCAGTGGACAGGGGTTGGCTAATGAAAAACGGTTTTTT,CASSGQGLANEKRFF,.,TRBV6-1,TRBJ1-4,TRBD1
TGCAGTGCCTGGGACAGCTACAATGAGCAGTTCTTC,CSAWDSYNEQFF,.,TRBV20-1,TRBJ2-1,TRBD1
TGCAGTGCTAGAGGGTCTAGCGGGAGTCCATATACGCAGTATTTT,CSARGSSGSPYTQYF,few,TRBV20-1,TRBJ2-3,TRBD2
TGTGCCAGCAGCCAAGACGGGCGTCAGCCCCAGCATTTT,CASSQDGRQPQHF,.,TRBV3-1,TRBJ1-5,.
TGTGCCAGCAGCCTCCCTGGTGGGGTTGGAAGTAACTATGGCTACACCTTC,CASSLPGGVGSNYGYTF,.,TRBV9,TRBJ1-2,.
TGTGCCATCAGGGGGACAGGGGGCGACTATGGCTACACCTTC,CAIRGTGGDYGYTF,few,TRBV10-3,TRBJ1-2,TRBD1
TGCAGTGCTAGAGAAGTGCAGGGGACAGGGAGCACTGAAGCTTTCTTT,CSAREVQGTGSTEAFF,few,TRBV20-1,TRBJ1-1,TRBD1
TGTGCCAGCAGCATCCTCCGGGACAAGTCTTCACCCCTCCACTTT,CASSILRDKSSPLHF,few,TRBV7-9,TRBJ1-6,.
TGTGCCAGCAGCTTAAGGCTAGCGGTGGATTACGAGCAGTACTTC,CASSLRLAVDYEQYF,few,TRBV7-2,TRBJ2-7,TRBD2
TGTGCCAGCAGTTTGCTGTACTACGAGCAGTACTTC,CASSLLYYEQYF,.,TRBV28,TRBJ2-7,.
TGCGCCAGCAGCCAAGACACGTGGGACAGGGTCTCACCCCCTGGCTACGAGCAGTACTTC,CASSQDTWDRVSPPGYEQYF,.,TRBV4-1,TRBJ2-7,TRBD1
TGTGCCAGCAGTTTAGTCCAGGGGGGTAACTATGGCTACACCTTC,CASSLVQGGNYGYTF,.,TRBV12-3/TRBV12-4,TRBJ1-2,TRBD1
TGCAGTGCTAGATCCCAGGGAAACTACGAGCAGTACTTC,CSARSQGNYEQYF,few,TRBV20-1,TRBJ2-7,.